Given below is one TCR beta chain in context. Its cognate antigen is unknown. Unique molecular identifiers were carried by the TCR beta cDNA libraries. The T cell input of roughly 0.9 to 10 million gave about half a million cDNA molecules. Via MiXCR, TCRdb re-called the PCR reads, giving one row per CDR3 protein. This sample has hundreds of thousands of distinct CDR3 sequences, with approximately 59% found just once. The CDR3 extends over 17 amino acids. Unmatched junction bases numbered 11, after V lost 3 bases and J lost 2 bases. The germline CDR1 and CDR2 sequences are LGHDT and YNNKEL (reference sequence). The sample comes from a study of post-analysis software for immune sequencing data. Study observations and caveats: Normalized Chao1 diversity was significantly reduced in patients versus controls. Strong same-batch co-clustering of samples appeared with F measure clustering. When patients were compared with controls, a handful of TRBV segments were more frequent, TRBV5-6, TRBV5-1 and TRBV20-1 among them.

The sequencing input was blood. V gene TRBV3-1 combines with J gene TRBJ2-7; 9 positions agree with TRBD2. This receptor was taken from a girl aged 2 to 9 with multiple sclerosis. In DNA, the CDR3 is TGTGCCAGCAGCCAGGGGGCAAGCGGGAGGACGGCCTACGAGCAGTACTTC. Translated: CASSQGASGRTAYEQYF.